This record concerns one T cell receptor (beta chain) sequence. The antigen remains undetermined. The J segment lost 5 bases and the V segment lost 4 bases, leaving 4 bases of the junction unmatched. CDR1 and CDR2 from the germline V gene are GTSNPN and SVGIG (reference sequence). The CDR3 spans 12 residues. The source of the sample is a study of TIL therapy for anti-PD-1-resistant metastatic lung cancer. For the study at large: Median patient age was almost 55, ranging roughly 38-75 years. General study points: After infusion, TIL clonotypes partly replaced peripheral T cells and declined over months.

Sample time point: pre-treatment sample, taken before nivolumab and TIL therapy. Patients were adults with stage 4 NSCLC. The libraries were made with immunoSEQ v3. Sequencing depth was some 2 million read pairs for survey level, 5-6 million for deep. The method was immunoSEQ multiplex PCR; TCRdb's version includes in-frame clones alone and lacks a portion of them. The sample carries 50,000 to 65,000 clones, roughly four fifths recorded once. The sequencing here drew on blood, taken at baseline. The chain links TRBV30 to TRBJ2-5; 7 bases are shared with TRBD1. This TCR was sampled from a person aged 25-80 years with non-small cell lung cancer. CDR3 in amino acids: CAWTRDSETQYF. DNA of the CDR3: TGTGCCTGGACCCGGGACAGTGAGACCCAGTACTTC.